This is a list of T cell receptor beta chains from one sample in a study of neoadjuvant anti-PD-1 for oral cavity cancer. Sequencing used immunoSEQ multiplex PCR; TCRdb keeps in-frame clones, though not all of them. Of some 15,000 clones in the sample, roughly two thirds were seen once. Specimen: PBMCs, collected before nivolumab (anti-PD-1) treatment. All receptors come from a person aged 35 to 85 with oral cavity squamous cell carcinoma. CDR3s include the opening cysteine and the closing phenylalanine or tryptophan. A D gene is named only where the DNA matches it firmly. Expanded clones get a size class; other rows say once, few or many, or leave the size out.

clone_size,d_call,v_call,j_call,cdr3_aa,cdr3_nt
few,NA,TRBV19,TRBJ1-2,CASSLTGTLSGYTF,TGTGCCAGTAGTCTCACCGGGACCCTATCTGGCTACACCTTC
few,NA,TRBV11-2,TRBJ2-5,CASSFAGEETQYF,TGTGCCAGCAGCTTCGCAGGGGAAGAGACCCAGTACTTC
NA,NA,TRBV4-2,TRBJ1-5,CASSQDSNERQPQHF,TGTGCCAGCAGCCAAGATTCGAACGAAAGGCAGCCCCAGCATTTT
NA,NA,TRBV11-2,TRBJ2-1,CASSLGWRGRYNEQFF,TGTGCCAGCAGCTTAGGATGGCGGGGCCGGTACAATGAGCAGTTCTTC
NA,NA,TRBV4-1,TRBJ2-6,CASSQGEYISGANVLTF,TGCGCCAGCAGCCAAGGGGAGTATATCTCTGGGGCCAACGTCCTGACTTTC
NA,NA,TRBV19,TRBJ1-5,CASHSPWTASNQPQHF,TGTGCCAGCCATTCCCCATGGACAGCGAGCAATCAGCCCCAGCATTTT
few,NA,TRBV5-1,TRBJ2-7,CASSRTGGHYEQYF,TGCGCCAGCAGCAGAACTGGTGGACACTACGAGCAGTACTTC
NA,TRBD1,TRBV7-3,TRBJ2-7,CASSLSAGGDEQYF,TGTGCCAGCAGCTTAAGCGCAGGGGGCGACGAGCAGTACTTC
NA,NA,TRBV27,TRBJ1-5,CASSLEVADGRNQPQHF,TGTGCCAGCAGTTTAGAAGTGGCAGATGGGCGCAATCAGCCCCAGCATTTT
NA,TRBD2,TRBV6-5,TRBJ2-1,CASSYSTSGRRYEQFF,TGTGCCAGCAGTTACTCGACTAGCGGGAGGAGGTATGAGCAGTTCTTC
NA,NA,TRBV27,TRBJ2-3,CASSFRSTDTQYF,TGTGCCAGCAGTTTCCGATCCACAGATACGCAGTATTTT
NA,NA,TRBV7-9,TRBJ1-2,CASSLALGGKGYTF,TGTGCCAGCAGTTTAGCGCTTGGGGGGAAAGGCTACACCTTC
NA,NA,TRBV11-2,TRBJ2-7,CASSLARTTYEQYF,TGTGCCAGCAGCTTAGCTCGGACAACTTACGAGCAGTACTTC